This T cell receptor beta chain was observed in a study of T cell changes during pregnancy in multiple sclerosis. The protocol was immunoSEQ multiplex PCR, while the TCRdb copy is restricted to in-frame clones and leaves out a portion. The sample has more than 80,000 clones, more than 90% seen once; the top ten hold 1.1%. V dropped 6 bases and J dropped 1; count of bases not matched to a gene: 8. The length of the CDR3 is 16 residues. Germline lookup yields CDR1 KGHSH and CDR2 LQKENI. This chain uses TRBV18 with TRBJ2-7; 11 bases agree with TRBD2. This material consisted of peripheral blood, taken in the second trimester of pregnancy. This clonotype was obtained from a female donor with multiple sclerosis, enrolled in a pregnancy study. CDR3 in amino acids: CASSPTLAGESYEQYF. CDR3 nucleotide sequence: TGTGCCAGCTCCCCGACACTAGCGGGAGAGTCCTACGAGCAGTACTTC.